Each of the 25 T cell receptor beta chains below was sequenced from the same sample in a study of blood T cells in healthy people across ages. It was with a sample-barcoded 5' primer and a J-beta primer mix that a second PCR of roughly 7 to 11 cycles was run. Each CDR3 protein gets one entry after TCRdb re-called the 5' RACE reads with MiXCR. The table records roughly 680,000 distinct CDR3 sequences, under 25% of them present only once. Sequenced material: blood. The source of these receptors is a man between 65 and 85 years old in good health.

This clonotype was counted a few times. The chain links TRBV27 to TRBJ1-6; 7 nucleotides match TRBD1. The CDR3 runs to 15 residues. V shed 5 bases, J shed 8 bases, and the junction held 9 bases outside the gene matches. In germline, CDR1 is MNHEY, CDR2 SMNVEV (reference sequence). This CDR3 reads CASSPTTGRHSPLHF. The CDR3 DNA reads as TGTGCCAGCAGTCCAACGACAGGGAGGCATTCACCCCTCCACTTT.

This clonotype showed up many times. The chain has TRBV7-9 and TRBJ1-4; 8 bases map to TRBD1. Per germline, CDR1 SEHNR and CDR2 FQNEAQ (reference sequence). CDR3 size: 16 residues. Losses at the gene ends were 6 bases for V and 1 base for J; bases not matched to a gene: 7. CDR3: CASSPGQGLTNEKLFF. CDR3 in DNA: TGTGCCAGCAGTCCCGGACAGGGCTTAACTAATGAAAAACTGTTTTTT. Full variable domain (rest looked up from reference TRBV7-9 and TRBJ1-4): DTGVSQNPRHKITKRGQNVTFRCDPISEHNRLYWYRQTLGQGPEFLTYFQNEAQLEKSRLLSDRFSAERPKGSFSTLEIQRTEQGDSAMYLCASSPGQGLTNEKLFFGSGTQLSVL.

This sequence joins TRBV10-3 and TRBJ1-5; TRBD1 matches at 11 bases. The CDR3 totals 14 residues. The V and J ends lost 6 bases and 5 bases, in that order; junction bases with no gene match: 3. Germline lookup yields CDR1 ENHRY and CDR2 SYGVKD. The CDR3 DNA reads as TGTGCCATCAGGGGGGACAGGGGGGATCAGCCCCAGCATTTT. Translation: CAIRGDRGDQPQHF.

This clonotype occurred a few times. The rearrangement links TRBV4-1 to TRBJ2-3; 9 nucleotides agree with TRBD1. The J segment lost 7 bases and the V segment lost 0 bases, leaving 5 bases of the junction unmatched. This CDR3 has 15 amino acids. Per germline, CDR1 MGHRA and CDR2 YSYEKL. The CDR3 sequence: CASSQDLDRGNTQYF. For the CDR3, the DNA is TGCGCCAGCAGCCAAGATTTGGACAGGGGAAATACGCAGTATTTT.

This clonotype was seen a few times. V is TRBV28 and J is TRBJ2-1; 15 nucleotides match TRBD2. The CDR3 is made up of 18 amino acids. The junction had 8 bases not matched to a gene; V was cut back by 4 bases and J by 4 bases. Germline CDR1 and CDR2: MDHEN and SYDVKM. As DNA, the CDR3 is TGTGCCAGCAGTTCCCTAGGGACTAGCGGGAGGATTTACAATGAGCAGTTCTTC. Protein product: CASSSLGTSGRIYNEQFF.

There are many counts of this clonotype. The chain is built from TRBV5-1 and TRBJ1-5; 7 bases agree with TRBD1. Germline V gene sequence: CDR1 SGHRS, CDR2 YFSETQ. Trimming took 3 bases from V and 1 from J; bases not matched to a gene: 1. There are 14 residues in the CDR3. CDR3: CASSSGQSNQPQHF. DNA for the CDR3: TGCGCCAGCAGCTCGGGACAGAGCAATCAGCCCCAGCATTTT.

J is TRBJ1-4 and V is TRBV15; maybe TRBD1 (5 bases). The CDR3 runs 15 residues. Trimming removed 1 base at V and 4 bases at J, with 10 bases between. Germline V lookup: CDR1 LNHNV, CDR2 YYDKDF (reference sequence). The DNA of the CDR3 is TGTGCCACCAGCAGAGCCGGGACTGATAATGAAAAACTGTTTTTT. This codes for CATSRAGTDNEKLFF.

This clonotype was counted between two and nine times. The chain uses TRBV18 and TRBJ2-1, with 7 positions matching TRBD1. Germline V CDR1 and CDR2: KGHSH, LQKENI. V trimming: 5 bases; J trimming: 5 bases; junction bases outside the gene matches: 3. This CDR3 comprises 13 residues. Written as DNA, the CDR3 is TGTGCCAGCTCATCGGACAGGCACAATGAGCAGTTCTTC. It yields the protein CASSSDRHNEQFF.

The J gene is TRBJ1-1, the V gene TRBV19; 8 bases are shared with TRBD1. Trimming removed 8 bases from V and 0 bases from J; junction bases left unmatched: 5. The CDR3 is made up of 14 amino acids. Germline V lookup: CDR1 LNHDA, CDR2 SQIVND (reference sequence). CDR3 loop: CASGGQGMNTEAFF. CDR3 nucleotides: TGTGCCAGTGGCGGACAGGGAATGAACACTGAAGCTTTCTTT.

This rearrangement joins TRBV3-1 to TRBJ1-1; weak D call: TRBD1 (5 bases). V lost 4 bases to trimming and J lost 7 bases, with 13 bases between them. Per germline, CDR1 LGHDT and CDR2 YNNKEL (reference sequence). The CDR3 runs to 13 residues. The CDR3 protein is CASSRVQGLEAFF. The CDR3 nucleotides read TGTGCCAGCAGCCGGGTGCAGGGCCTTGAAGCTTTCTTT.

This sequence joins TRBV29-1 and TRBJ1-1; D not resolved. V lost 3 bases and J 11 bases, leaving 13 bases between the germline ends. Per germline, CDR1 SQVTM and CDR2 ANQGSEA. The CDR3 covers 11 residues. CDR3 region: CSVDLYSTAFF. The CDR3 DNA reads as TGCAGCGTTGATTTATACTCTACGGCTTTCTTT. Full variable domain (rest looked up from reference TRBV29-1 and TRBJ1-1): SAVISQKPSRDICQRGTSLTIQCQVDSQVTMMFWYRQQPGQSLTLIATANQGSEATYESGFVIDKFPISRPNLTFSTLTVSNMSPEDSSIYLCSVDLYSTAFFGQGTRLTVV.

This sequence joins TRBV6-2 or TRBV6-3 and TRBJ2-4, with D perhaps matching TRBD2 (6 bases). Trimming removed 5 bases at V and 8 bases at J, with 13 bases between. Germline values: CDR1 MNHEY, CDR2 SVGEGT. The CDR3 loop spans 13 amino acids. This CDR3 is CASSDPGEDIQYF. The DNA for the CDR3 is TGTGCCAGCAGTGACCCCGGGGAGGACATTCAGTACTTC.

The rearrangement uses TRBV7-2 and TRBJ1-4; D is unresolved. This CDR3 is built from 15 residues. The V end was cut by 5 bases, the J end by 4 bases, with 14 bases between. Germline assignment: CDR1 SGHTA and CDR2 FQGNSA. The CDR3 nucleotides are TGTGCCAGCAGCAGAACCGGGCTCCTTAATGAAAAACTGTTTTTT. Translation gives CASSRTGLLNEKLFF.

V and J are TRBV7-2 and TRBJ2-2; no definite D call. Trimming shortened V by 2 bases and J by 4 bases, and 8 bases separated the two germline ends. This CDR3 is 14 amino acids long. Germline loops: CDR1 SGHTA, CDR2 FQGNSA. The CDR3: CASSLWSFTGELFF. The CDR3 DNA follows: TGTGCCAGCAGCTTATGGAGCTTCACCGGGGAGCTGTTTTTT.

This clonotype was recorded many times. The chain couples TRBV10-3 to TRBJ1-4; D remains unclear. The length of the CDR3 is 14 residues. The germline V gene encodes CDR1 ENHRY and CDR2 SYGVKD. V was shortened by 0 bases and J by 5 bases, with 7 bases between the two germline ends. CDR3 sequence (DNA): TGTGCCATCAGTGAGTCCCTAGGAAATGAAAAACTGTTTTTT. Residues: CAISESLGNEKLFF.

The chain recombines TRBV20-1 with TRBJ2-5; TRBD1 aligns across 8 bases. V trimming: 6 bases; J trimming: 9 bases; junction bases outside the gene matches: 3. Germline lookup yields CDR1 DFQATT and CDR2 SNEGSKA (reference sequence). The CDR3 covers 10 residues. The CDR3 sequence: CSATGQAQYF. Here the CDR3 DNA reads TGCAGTGCAACGGGACAGGCCCAGTACTTC.

This clonotype was observed a handful of times. The chain employs TRBV6-2 or TRBV6-3 and TRBJ2-5; maybe TRBD2 (5 bases). The J call could be wrong; TRBJ2-1 is a better fit for the DNA end. This CDR3 region has 15 residues. Germline CDR1 MNHEY, CDR2 SVGEGT. The CDR3 loop is CASSYEVAGLPEQFF. The CDR3 nucleotides are TGTGCCAGCAGTTACGAAGTGGCAGGACTGCCTGAGCAGTTCTTC.

V gene TRBV10-3 combines with J gene TRBJ2-1; no clear D gene. This CDR3 contains 11 residues. Trimming removed 8 bases at V and 8 bases at J, with 10 bases between. The germline V gene has CDR1 ENHRY and CDR2 SYGVKD. DNA for the CDR3: TGTGCCATCGGTCTGGGCGATGAGCAGTTCTTC. Translating gives CAIGLGDEQFF.

V is TRBV5-1 and J is TRBJ1-1; 7 positions agree with TRBD1. The CDR3 is made up of 15 amino acids. The V and J ends lost 0 bases and 7 bases, in that order; junction bases with no gene match: 9. CDR1 SGHRS and CDR2 YFSETQ come from the germline V gene. For the CDR3, the DNA is TGCGCCAGCAGCTTGGAAAACAGGGGAAATGGTGAAGCTTTCTTT. It is translated as CASSLENRGNGEAFF.

The chain is built from TRBV7-2 and TRBJ1-5; D is perhaps TRBD1 (6 bases). The CDR3 covers 14 residues. V dropped 6 bases and J dropped 4 bases, with 13 bases sitting between them. Germline V gene data show CDR1 as SGHTA and CDR2 as FQGNSA. The chain's CDR3 is CASSIGGLNQPQHF. In nucleotides, the CDR3 is TGTGCCAGCAGTATAGGGGGGCTAAATCAGCCCCAGCATTTT.

As regards this clonotype: The junction differs from germline at one of its ends, possibly a read error. The chain uses TRBV20-1 and TRBJ2-5; TRBD2 matches 8 bases. This CDR3 is built from 14 residues. CDR1 and CDR2 from the germline V gene are DFQATT and SNEGSKA (reference sequence). The DNA of the CDR3 is TGCTGTGCTAGAGATCGCCGGGAGGGCCTCGAGCGGTACTTC. Translating it yields CCARDRREGLERYF.

This clonotype was observed a handful of times. The chain uses TRBV7-6 and TRBJ2-7, with 8 positions matching TRBD1. CDR1 SGHVS and CDR2 FNYEAQ come from the germline V gene. This CDR3 has 17 residues. V shed 1 base and J 0 bases; nucleotides not matched to a gene: 8. The CDR3 reads CASSLGPRTGSSYEQYF. DNA of the CDR3: TGTGCCAGCAGCTTAGGCCCCAGGACAGGGAGCTCCTACGAGCAGTACTTC.

A note on this clonotype: A junction end diverges from the germline sequence, so it may reflect a read error. The gene calls are TRBV28 and TRBJ1-3; 9 bases line up with TRBD1. CDR1 and CDR2 (germline): MDHEN, SYDVKM. The CDR3 loop spans 19 amino acids. The CDR3 DNA is TGTGCCAGCAGTTTACGTGGACAGGGGACCTACAACTCTGGAAACACCATATACTTT. Encoded protein: CASSLRGQGTYNSGNTIYF.

The table lists this clonotype with a few counts. The junction departs from germline at one end; a sequencing error may be responsible. The chain is built from TRBV29-1 and TRBJ2-3, with 9 nucleotides matching TRBD2. Germline CDR1 reads SQVTM; CDR2 reads ANQGSEA. The CDR3 sequence is 14 residues long. The CDR3 DNA sequence: TGCAGCGTTGATGCTAGCGGGAATACAGGTACGCAGTATTTT. This encodes CSVDASGNTGTQYF.

The chain has TRBV6-2 or TRBV6-3 and TRBJ2-1, with D possibly matching TRBD1 (5 bases). Trimming took 3 bases from V and 5 from J, leaving 20 bases between them. Germline assignment: CDR1 MNHEY and CDR2 SVGEGT. There are 17 residues in the CDR3. The CDR3 sequence is CASSYSLGRLTNNEQFF. In DNA form, the CDR3 reads TGTGCCAGCAGTTATTCCCTGGGGCGGCTGACGAACAATGAGCAGTTCTTC.